Listed below are T cell receptor beta chains from one sample, sequenced in a study of T-cell reconstitution after alpha-beta-depleted transplantation in children. A single record per CDR3 protein comes from TCRdb applying MiXCR to the PCR reads. Here the sample spans around 6,500 distinct CDR3 sequences, around 15% being singletons. The sequencing used PBMCs, collected before TCRalphabeta/CD19-depleted stem cell transplant. The receptors come from a boy younger than 18 with acute lymphoblastic leukemia, due to receive a stem cell transplant. Both conserved end residues are part of each CDR3. A D gene is named only where the DNA matches it firmly. For some rows the clone size is stated as once, few or many, or as a class when expanded; others skip it.

d_gene | j_gene | abundance | v_gene | CDR3nt | CDR3aa
- | TRBJ1-5 | - | TRBV12-3/TRBV12-4 | TGCGCCAGCACTTTGGCGGGGGATCAGCCCCAGCATTTT | CASTLAGDQPQHF
- | TRBJ2-3 | medium-sized | TRBV4-3 | TGCGCCAGCAGCCACGGACTGTATACTAGCACAGATACGCAGTATTTT | CASSHGLYTSTDTQYF
TRBD1 | TRBJ2-7 | many | TRBV18 | TGTGCCAGCTCACCCCCCTGGACAGGGGTATACGAGCAGTACTTC | CASSPPWTGVYEQYF
- | TRBJ1-2 | medium-sized | TRBV12-3/TRBV12-4 | TGTGCCAGCAGTTTAGGCAAGGGCTTCTATGGCTACACCTTC | CASSLGKGFYGYTF
- | TRBJ2-5 | medium-sized | TRBV5-1 | TGCGCCAGCAGCTCCATTCACGGGGGCGGCGAGACCCAGTACTTC | CASSSIHGGGETQYF
- | TRBJ1-4 | - | TRBV29-1 | TGCAGCGTTGATGACCCACCAGGAGGTGAAAAACTGTTTTTT | CSVDDPPGGEKLFF
TRBD2 | TRBJ2-7 | large | TRBV5-1 | TGCGCCAGCAGCTTGGCTTCTAGCGGTTACGAGCAGTACTTC | CASSLASSGYEQYF
- | TRBJ2-7 | medium-sized | TRBV28 | TGTGCCAGCAGCCCCGGCAGTCCGTGGTACTTC | CASSPGSPWYF
- | TRBJ2-4 | medium-sized | TRBV4-3 | TGCGCCAGCAGCCAAGGGGGACTAGCCAAAAACATTCAGTACTTC | CASSQGGLAKNIQYF
- | TRBJ1-1 | medium-sized | TRBV7-9 | TGTGCCAGCAGCCTCGAGCCCACAGGGTTCGCTGAAGCTTTCTTT | CASSLEPTGFAEAFF
TRBD1 | TRBJ2-2 | medium-sized | TRBV2 | TGTGCCAGCAGGTCTAACAGGGGAACCGGGGAGCTGTTTTTT | CASRSNRGTGELFF
TRBD1 | TRBJ2-2 | medium-sized | TRBV7-6 | TGTGCCAGCAGCTACAGGGGCACCGGGGAGCTGTTTTTT | CASSYRGTGELFF
- | TRBJ2-7 | medium-sized | TRBV7-9 | TGTGCCAGCAGCCCGTCAAGGCACGAGCAGTACTTC | CASSPSRHEQYF
TRBD1 | TRBJ2-7 | many | TRBV28 | TGTGCCAGCAGAGGACAGGGAAGCTACGAGCAGTACTTC | CASRGQGSYEQYF
- | TRBJ2-2 | medium-sized | TRBV12-3/TRBV12-4 | TGTGCCAGCAGTACCTGGGGGGAGCTGTTTTTT | CASSTWGELFF
TRBD1 | TRBJ2-7 | medium-sized | TRBV6-5 | TGTGCCAGCAGTTACTCAAACCTTACCAAGGGACAGGGGGACTACGAGCAGTACTTC | CASSYSNLTKGQGDYEQYF
- | TRBJ1-1 | medium-sized | TRBV7-2 | TGTGCCAGCAGCATAGGTCCCAGGATGAATGAAGCTTTCTTT | CASSIGPRMNEAFF
- | TRBJ2-5 | medium-sized | TRBV24-1 | TGTGCCACCAGTGGTTGGGGGAATCTCGAGACCCAGTACTTC | CATSGWGNLETQYF
TRBD2 | TRBJ2-1 | medium-sized | TRBV7-6 | TGTGCCAGCAGCCCCAGGAGGGGACTAGCAGCTGAGCAGTTCTTC | CASSPRRGLAAEQFF
TRBD2 | TRBJ2-7 | many | TRBV23-1 | TGCGCCAGCAGTCCGGGACTAGCGGGGGATCTACCCGAGCAGTACTTC | CASSPGLAGDLPEQYF
- | TRBJ2-1 | many | TRBV19 | TGTGCCAGTAGTACGCGGACCCGGGACACATCCTACAATGAGCAGTTCTTC | CASSTRTRDTSYNEQFF
- | TRBJ2-1 | - | TRBV4-3 | TGCGCCAGCAGCCAAGTATTAGTTAATGAGCAGTTCTTC | CASSQVLVNEQFF
- | TRBJ2-7 | medium-sized | TRBV5-8 | TGTGCCAGCAGCTTGACCAGGGCGACCTACGAGCAGTACTTC | CASSLTRATYEQYF
- | TRBJ1-4 | medium-sized | TRBV7-6 | TGTGCCAGCAGCTTTCAAGGGGGGTCTAATGAAAAACTGTTTTTT | CASSFQGGSNEKLFF